The source of this T cell receptor (beta chain) is a study of CD8+CD57+ T cells in acquired aplastic anemia (dated by TCRdb to between 2017 and 2018). Background on the whole study: A mean of approximately 3 ug of DNA, ranging from roughly 0.19 to 30 ug, was extracted from sorted CD4+ and CD8+ cells. A CD8+CD57+ expansion meant a frequency higher than the mean frequency seen in healthy subjects. The study at large found these results: CD8+ Simpson's diversity did not differ significantly between patients and healthy controls (P=0.060). Although under 35 CD8+ CDR3 sequences were shared by patients and controls, these sequences appeared highly expressed in patients and within the immunodominant clones of patients.

For this clonotype: The target of this receptor is not known. Base qualities are not provided; no much larger clone lies one nucleotide away.

At the junction V is shortened by 0 bases and J by 7 bases, with 11 bases in between. Taken from cysteine to phenylalanine, the CDR3 has 15 residues. Just CDR3 DNA is preserved here, 45 bases in frame from base 1. CDR1 and CDR2, looked up from the germline V gene, are SGDLS and YYNGEE. Genomic DNA served as template for TCR beta VDJ combination and CDR3 sequence profiling. TCR repertoire sequencing was run on an Illumina HiSeq 2000. The study's processing was this. TRBV/TRBJ rearrangement plots, CDR3 size and DJ length profiles, and Simpson's diversity index were used to assess repertoires. Whichever DNA sequence was most abundant in the deep sequencing data was defined as the immunodominant clone. CDR3 amino acid sequences were screened for sharing across subjects and were compared with published repertoires and the VDJdb database. TCRdb reprocessing: public reads trimmed at Q25 with fastp, clones called with MiXCR, in-frame beta chains kept. All rows with the same CDR3 protein become a single entry with the most common DNA and genes. The V and J calls come from TCRdb's annotation, not from the publication. The sample table shows 250,000 to 350,000 distinct CDR3 sequences, and under 65% are seen once. The biggest ten clones account for 1% to 1.5% of the sample.

Flow cytometry had shown CD8+CD57+ cell expansion in the patients selected for sequencing. Severe acquired aplastic anemia was diagnosed in all patients according to International Study of Aplastic Anemia and Agranulocytosis and Camitta criteria. No patient had received any therapy when blood was sampled. TCR repertoires of sorted CD4+ and CD8+ blood T cells from severe aplastic anemia patients and healthy subjects were deep-sequenced in the study. Patients were enrolled in the USA under clinicaltrials.gov protocols 00001620, 01623167, 00001397, 00071045, 00081523 and 00961064. Ficoll-Paque density gradient centrifugation was used to isolate peripheral blood mononuclear cells. CD4+ and CD8+ T cells were sorted by FACS or magnetic beads before DNA extraction.

The chain is assembled from TRBV9 and TRBJ2-6; the D gene is perhaps TRBD2, on 6 matching bases. The TCR was taken from a human donor with aplastic anemia. The material sequenced was sorted CD4+, CD8+, or CD8+CD57+ T cells (not recorded which) from PBMCs. The CDR3 region has the sequence CASSVAGGLANVLTF. Here is the DNA: TGTGCCAGCAGCGTAGCTGGGGGGTTAGCCAACGTCCTGACTTTC.